The present entry profiles one TCR beta chain with its context. The antigen remains unidentified. Together with a sample-barcoded 5' primer, a J-beta primer mix was included in a second PCR lasting roughly 6 to 12 cycles. TCRdb passed the 5' RACE reads through MiXCR, listing each CDR3 protein once. Counted here are roughly 800,000 distinct CDR3 sequences, roughly 40% occurring once; the ten biggest clones make up roughly 13%. This record comes from a study of blood T cells in healthy people across ages. Whole-study results and caveats: Reliance upon unsorted PBMCs precluded definitive naive versus antigen-experienced comparison.

V shed 5 bases, J shed 4 bases, and the junction held 10 bases outside the gene matches. The CDR3 contains 14 residues. CDR1 is DFQATT and CDR2 is SNEGSKA in the germline V gene (reference sequence). Every sample yielded at least 7 million isolated PBMCs. The genes are TRBV20-1 and TRBJ1-1, with 7 positions matching TRBD1. The sequencing sample was made of blood. This sequence originates from a man in his late teens or twenties in good health. DNA for the CDR3: TGCAGTGCTGGCCGAGGACCAGGGGGCACTGAAGCTTTCTTT. Its translation is CSAGRGPGGTEAFF.